Listed below are T cell receptor beta chains from one sample, sequenced in a study of control samples from healthy donors and cancer patients. TCRdb's table, derived via immunoSEQ multiplex PCR, lists solely in-frame clones and lacks some. The profile shows 230,000 or so clones, just under 95% of them singletons. The sample consisted of blood. The source is a man aged 50 to 59 in good health. The conserved cysteine and the conserved F or W are not part of the CDR3 here.

V gene: TRBV11-2
J gene: TRBJ1-1
CDR3 protein: ASSPGLFNTEAF

V gene: TRBV2
J gene: TRBJ2-5
CDR3 protein: ASGREGETQY

V gene: TRBV2
J gene: TRBJ1-5
CDR3 protein: ASRAGELPQH

V gene: TRBV27
J gene: TRBJ2-7
CDR3 protein: ASRSGTGAYEQY

V gene: TRBV10-3
J gene: TRBJ1-6
CDR3 protein: AIRTGQGSHSPLH

V gene: TRBV15
J gene: TRBJ2-2
CDR3 protein: ATSIERTVPGELF

V gene: TRBV5-4
J gene: TRBJ1-1
CDR3 protein: ASSLGTANTEAF

V gene: TRBV7-9
J gene: TRBJ2-2
CDR3 protein: ASRIGPTGELF

V gene: TRBV7-2
J gene: TRBJ1-5
CDR3 protein: ASSLVKGGRQPQH

V gene: TRBV5-1
J gene: TRBJ2-2
CDR3 protein: ASSLVLAGELF

V gene: TRBV7-8
J gene: TRBJ2-3
CDR3 protein: ASSPIRGAGTDTQY

V gene: TRBV9
J gene: TRBJ1-1
CDR3 protein: ASSVGENTEAF

V gene: TRBV15
J gene: TRBJ1-5
CDR3 protein: ATSRDVGGSQPQH

V gene: TRBV27
J gene: TRBJ1-5
CDR3 protein: ASSGSGTGGNQPQH